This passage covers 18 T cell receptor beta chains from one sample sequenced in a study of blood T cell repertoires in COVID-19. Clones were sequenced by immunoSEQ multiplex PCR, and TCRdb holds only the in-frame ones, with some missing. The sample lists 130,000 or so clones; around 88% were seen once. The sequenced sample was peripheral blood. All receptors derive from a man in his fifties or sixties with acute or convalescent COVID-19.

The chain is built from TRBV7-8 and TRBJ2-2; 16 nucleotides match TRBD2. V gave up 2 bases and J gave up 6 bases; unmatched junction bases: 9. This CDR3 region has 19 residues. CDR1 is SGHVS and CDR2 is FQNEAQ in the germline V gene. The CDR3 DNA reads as TGTGCCAGCAGCTTATTATCGGGACTAGCGGGGGGGCGCGCCGGGGAGCTGTTTTTT. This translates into CASSLLSGLAGGRAGELFF.

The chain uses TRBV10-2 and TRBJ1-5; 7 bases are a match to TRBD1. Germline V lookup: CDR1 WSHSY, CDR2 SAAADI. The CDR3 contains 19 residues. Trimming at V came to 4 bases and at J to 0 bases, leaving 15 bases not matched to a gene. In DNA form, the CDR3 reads TGCGCCAGCAGTGGGATTACTTCGGGACAGCTGTATAGCAATCAGCCCCAGCATTTT. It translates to CASSGITSGQLYSNQPQHF.

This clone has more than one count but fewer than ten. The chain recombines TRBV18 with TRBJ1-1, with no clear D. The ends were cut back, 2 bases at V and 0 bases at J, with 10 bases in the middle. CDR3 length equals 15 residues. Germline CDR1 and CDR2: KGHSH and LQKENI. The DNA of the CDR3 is TGTGCCAGCTCACCATCCGGCGGTATGAACACTGAAGCTTTCTTT. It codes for CASSPSGGMNTEAFF.

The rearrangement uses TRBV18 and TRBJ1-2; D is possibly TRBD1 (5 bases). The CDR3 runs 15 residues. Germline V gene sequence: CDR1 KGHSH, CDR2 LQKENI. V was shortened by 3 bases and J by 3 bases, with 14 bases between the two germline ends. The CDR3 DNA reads TGTGCCAGCTCACCGCGGCAGGGAAAAGACTATGGCTACACCTTC. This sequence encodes CASSPRQGKDYGYTF.

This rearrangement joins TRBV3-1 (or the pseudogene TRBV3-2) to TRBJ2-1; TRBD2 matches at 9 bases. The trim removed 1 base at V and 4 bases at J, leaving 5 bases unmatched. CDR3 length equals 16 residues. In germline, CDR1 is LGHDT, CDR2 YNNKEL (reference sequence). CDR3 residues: CASSQGWRGGYNEQFF. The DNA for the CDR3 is TGTGCCAGCAGCCAAGGTTGGCGGGGGGGATACAATGAGCAGTTCTTC.

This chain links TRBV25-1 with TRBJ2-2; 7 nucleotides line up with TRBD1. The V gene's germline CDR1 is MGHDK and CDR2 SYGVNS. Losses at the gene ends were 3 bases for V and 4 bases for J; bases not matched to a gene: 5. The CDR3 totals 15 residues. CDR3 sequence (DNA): TGTGCCAGCAGTGATACTTCAGGGGGCACCGGGGAGCTGTTTTTT. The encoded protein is CASSDTSGGTGELFF.

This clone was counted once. The CDR3 region is CASLYRWDREGVVGYTF. The CDR3 DNA is TGTGCCAGCCTCTATCGCTGGGACAGGGAGGGAGTAGTTGGCTACACCTTC. The chain combines TRBV27 with TRBJ1-2; 9 bases agree with TRBD1. Germline loops: CDR1 MNHEY, CDR2 SMNVEV (reference sequence). This CDR3 has 17 amino acids. After removal of 8 bases from V and 7 bases from J, the junction contained 20 bases not matched to a gene.

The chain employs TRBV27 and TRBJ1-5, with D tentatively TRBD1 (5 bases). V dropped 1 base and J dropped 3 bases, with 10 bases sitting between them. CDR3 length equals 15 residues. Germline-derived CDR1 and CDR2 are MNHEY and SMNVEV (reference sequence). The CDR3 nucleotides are TGTGCCAGCAGTTTATACACAGGTGACAATCAGCCCCAGCATTTT. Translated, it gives CASSLYTGDNQPQHF.

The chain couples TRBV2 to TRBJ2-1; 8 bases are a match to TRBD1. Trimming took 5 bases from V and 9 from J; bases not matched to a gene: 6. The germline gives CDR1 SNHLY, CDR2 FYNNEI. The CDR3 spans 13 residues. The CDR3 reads CASSSGQGGEQFF. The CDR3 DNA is TGTGCCAGCAGTTCCGGACAGGGTGGTGAGCAGTTCTTC. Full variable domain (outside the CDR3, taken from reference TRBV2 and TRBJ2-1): EPEVTQTPSHQVTQMGQEVILRCVPISNHLYFYWYRQILGQKVEFLVSFYNNEISEKSEIFDDQFSVERPDGSNFTLKIRSTKLEDSAMYFCASSSGQGGEQFFGPGTRLTVL.

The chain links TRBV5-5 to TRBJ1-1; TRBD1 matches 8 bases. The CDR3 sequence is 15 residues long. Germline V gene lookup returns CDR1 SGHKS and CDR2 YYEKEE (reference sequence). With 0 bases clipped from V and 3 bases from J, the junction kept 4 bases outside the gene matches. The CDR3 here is CASSLGQGWDTEAFF. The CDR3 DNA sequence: TGTGCCAGCAGCTTGGGACAGGGGTGGGACACTGAAGCTTTCTTT.

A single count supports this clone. The DNA for the CDR3 is TGTGCCAGCTCACCGAGGCTTGAGGGCGGAAACACCATATATTTT. This codes for CASSPRLEGGNTIYF. The V gene is TRBV18, the J gene TRBJ1-3; D gene ambiguous. This CDR3 has 15 amino acids. V lost 3 bases and J lost 4, with 13 bases in between. CDR1 KGHSH and CDR2 LQKENI come from the germline V gene.

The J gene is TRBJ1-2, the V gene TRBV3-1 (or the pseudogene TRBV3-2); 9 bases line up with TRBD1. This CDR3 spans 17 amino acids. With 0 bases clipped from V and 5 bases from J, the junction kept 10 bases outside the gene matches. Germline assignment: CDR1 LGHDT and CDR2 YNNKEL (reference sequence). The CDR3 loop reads CASSQDRETGGRYGYTF. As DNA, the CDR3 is TGTGCCAGCAGCCAAGATCGAGAGACAGGGGGTCGGTATGGCTACACCTTC.

CDR3 nucleotide sequence: TGTGCCAGCACCCCCTCCCTATCGAGCTCCTACGAGCAGTACTTC. Translated: CASTPSLSSSYEQYF. The genes are TRBV6-5 and TRBJ2-7; no definite D call. V was clipped by 7 bases and J by 0 bases, with 16 bases between them. CDR1 and CDR2 from the germline V gene are MNHEY and SVGAGI. This CDR3 has 15 residues.

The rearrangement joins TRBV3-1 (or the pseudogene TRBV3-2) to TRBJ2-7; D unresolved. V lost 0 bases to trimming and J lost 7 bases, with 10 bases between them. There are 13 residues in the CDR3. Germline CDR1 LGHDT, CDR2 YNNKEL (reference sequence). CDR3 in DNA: TGTGCCAGCAGCCAAGATAGAGTCGGGGAGCAGTACTTC. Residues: CASSQDRVGEQYF.

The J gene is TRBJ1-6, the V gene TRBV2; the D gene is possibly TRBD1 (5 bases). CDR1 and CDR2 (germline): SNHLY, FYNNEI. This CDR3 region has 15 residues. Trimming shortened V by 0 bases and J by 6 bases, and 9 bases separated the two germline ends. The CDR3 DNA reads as TGTGCCAGCAGTGAAGCAGGGGTGGGTAATTCACCCCTCCACTTT. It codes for CASSEAGVGNSPLHF.

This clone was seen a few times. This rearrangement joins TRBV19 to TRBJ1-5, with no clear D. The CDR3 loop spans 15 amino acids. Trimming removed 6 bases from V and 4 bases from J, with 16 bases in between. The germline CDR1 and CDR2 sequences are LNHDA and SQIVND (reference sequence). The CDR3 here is CASRSIGRWNQPQHF. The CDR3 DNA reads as TGTGCCAGTAGGTCGATAGGGAGATGGAATCAGCCCCAGCATTTT.

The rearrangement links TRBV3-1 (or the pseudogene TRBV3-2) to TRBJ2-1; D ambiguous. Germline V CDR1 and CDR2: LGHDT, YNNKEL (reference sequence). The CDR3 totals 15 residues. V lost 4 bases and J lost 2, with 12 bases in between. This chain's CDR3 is CASSPSGTTYNEQFF. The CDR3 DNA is TGTGCCAGCAGCCCGTCCGGTACTACCTACAATGAGCAGTTCTTC.

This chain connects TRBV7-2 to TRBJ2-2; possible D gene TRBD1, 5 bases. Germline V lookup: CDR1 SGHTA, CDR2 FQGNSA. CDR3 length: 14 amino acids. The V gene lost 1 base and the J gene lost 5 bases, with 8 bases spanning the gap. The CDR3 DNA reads TGTGCCAGCAGCTTAGGTCAGGGAACCGGGGAGCTGTTTTTT. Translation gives CASSLGQGTGELFF.